These 19 T cell receptor beta chains came from one sample sequenced in a study of neurological immune-mediated disorders. TCRdb re-called the 5' RACE reads with MiXCR, one entry per CDR3 protein. The repertoire holds about 74,000 distinct CDR3 sequences, with roughly 5.6% as singletons. Sequencing was performed on PBMCs. The origin of the receptors is a man younger than 35 with multiple sclerosis.

A remark on this clonotype: One junction end disagrees with the germline gene, perhaps due to a read error. The chain combines TRBV9 with TRBJ1-5; 12 bases line up with TRBD1. The CDR3 spans 15 residues. CDR1 is SGDLS, CDR2 YYNGEE, per germline. The CDR3 region has the DNA TGTGCCAGCAGCCGGGGGACAGGGGGCAATCAGCCCCAGAATTTT. Encoded protein: CASSRGTGGNQPQNF.

This clonotype was counted ten times or more. The rearrangement uses TRBV18 and TRBJ1-1; 7 bases agree with TRBD1. Germline V CDR1 and CDR2: KGHSH, LQKENI. The CDR3 loop spans 14 amino acids. After removal of 1 base from V and 4 bases from J, the junction contained 3 bases not matched to a gene. CDR3 nucleotides: TGTGCCAGCTCACCACTCACAGGGGTCACTGAAGCTTTCTTT. It codes for CASSPLTGVTEAFF.

This clonotype was detected many times. The chain has TRBV15 and TRBJ1-2; 10 bases align to TRBD1. CDR1 and CDR2 (germline): LNHNV, YYDKDF (reference sequence). Trimming removed 0 bases from V and 4 bases from J; junction bases left unmatched: 8. CDR3 length: 17 residues. This chain's CDR3 is CATSRDVGWDRGYGYTF. The CDR3 nucleotides are TGTGCCACCAGCAGAGATGTAGGTTGGGACAGGGGCTATGGCTACACCTTC. Drawing the rest from reference TRBV15 and TRBJ1-2, the complete variable domain is DAMVIQNPRYQVTQFGKPVTLSCSQTLNHNVMYWYQQKSSQAPKLLFHYYDKDFNNEADTPDNFQSRRPNTSFCFLDIRSPGLGDTAMYLCATSRDVGWDRGYGYTFGSGTRLTVV.

This clonotype was recorded at least ten times. The chain combines TRBV5-1 with TRBJ1-5; D remains ambiguous. Germline loops: CDR1 SGHRS, CDR2 YFSETQ. Trimming took off 0 bases at V and 5 bases at J, with 9 bases between the two ends. The CDR3 contains 14 residues. CDR3 in DNA: TGCGCCAGCAGCTTGGGGCTTGGGGATCAGCCCCAGCATTTT. Encoded protein: CASSLGLGDQPQHF.

This clonotype was counted ten times or more. V and J are TRBV7-2 and TRBJ2-1; D is perhaps TRBD1 or TRBD2 (5 bases each). Trimming left V 4 bases short and J 11 bases short, with 18 bases between. The CDR3 runs 14 residues. The germline gives CDR1 SGHTA, CDR2 FQGNSA. In DNA form, the CDR3 reads TGTGCCAGCAGCTCAAGCGTCACCGGGACGAAGCAGTTCTTC. It specifies CASSSSVTGTKQFF.

CDR3 sequence (DNA): TGTGCCAGCAGCTTAACCGGACTGGATGAGCAGTTCTTC. Its translation is CASSLTGLDEQFF. The V call is TRBV7-3, the J call TRBJ2-1, with a possible D match to TRBD2 (5 bases). The CDR3 is 13 amino acids. Trimming stripped 0 bases from V and 8 bases from J, with 8 bases between. Germline V gene lookup returns CDR1 SGHTA and CDR2 FQGTGA. Variable domain in full (rest from reference TRBV7-3 and TRBJ2-1): GAGVSQTPSNKVTEKGKYVELRCDPISGHTALYWYRQSLGQGPEFLIYFQGTGAADDSGLPNDRFFAVRPEGSVSTLKIQRTERGDSAVYLCASSLTGLDEQFFGPGTRLTVL.

This clonotype was seen many times. The CDR3 is CASSESGDQPQHF. In nucleotides, the CDR3 is TGTGCCAGCAGTGAATCCGGCGATCAGCCCCAGCATTTT. The V and J genes are TRBV6-1 and TRBJ1-5; unclear D gene. V was trimmed by 2 bases and J by 5 bases, leaving 7 bases between them. CDR1 MNHNS and CDR2 SASEGT come from the germline V gene. This CDR3 comprises 13 residues.

The sample holds many counts of this clonotype. Written as DNA, the CDR3 is TGCAGTGCTCAATCTAGCGGATCCCGAGGATTGCAGTTCTTC. Amino acids: CSAQSSGSRGLQFF. This chain uses TRBV20-1 with TRBJ2-1; the match to TRBD2 covers 7 bases. The CDR3 extends over 14 amino acids. The germline V gene encodes CDR1 DFQATT and CDR2 SNEGSKA (reference sequence). Trimming took 5 bases from V and 12 from J; bases not matched to a gene: 16.

This clonotype has only a few counts. This rearrangement joins TRBV7-9 to TRBJ2-7, with 9 bases matching TRBD1. Looked up from germline, CDR1 is SEHNR and CDR2 is FQNEAQ (reference sequence). Trimming at V came to 5 bases and at J to 6 bases, leaving 8 bases not matched to a gene. This CDR3 is built from 14 residues. In DNA form, the CDR3 reads TGTGCCAGCAGCCCAGGACAGGGGAGGAGCGAGCAGTACTTC. Its translation: CASSPGQGRSEQYF.

This clonotype was observed many times. This chain connects TRBV7-3 to TRBJ1-2, with 8 bases fitting TRBD1. The V gene's germline CDR1 is SGHTA and CDR2 FQGTGA. This CDR3 contains 16 residues. Trimming took 6 bases from V and 1 from J; bases not matched to a gene: 10. DNA of the CDR3: TGTGCCAGCAGTCAGTACGGCGACAGGGGTAACTATGGCTACACCTTC. Amino acid sequence: CASSQYGDRGNYGYTF.

As for this clonotype: A much larger clone lies one base from this, so it may be a read error. The chain recombines TRBV6-5 with TRBJ1-5; maybe TRBD1 (6 bases). The CDR3 has 15 amino acids. Germline V gene data show CDR1 as MNHEY and CDR2 as SVGAGI. The CDR3 DNA reads as TGTGCCAGCAGTCCTACAGGGTGGCGGGATCAGCCCCAGAATTTT. Its translation is CASSPTGWRDQPQNF.

A few counts support this clonotype. A much larger clone lies a single base off, so this may be a read error. This sequence joins TRBV20-1 and TRBJ1-1; D gene unclear. The CDR3 has 11 residues. The germline V gene encodes CDR1 DFQATT and CDR2 SNEGSKA (reference sequence). Here the CDR3 reads CRTTKGGEAFF. The CDR3 coding sequence is TGCAGAACCACAAAGGGCGGTGAAGCTTTCTTT.

This clonotype appeared many times. The chain carries TRBV5-1 and TRBJ2-5; D may be TRBD2 (7 bases). V gave up 4 bases and J gave up 5 bases, with 15 bases separating them. Germline CDR1 reads SGHRS; CDR2 reads YFSETQ. The CDR3 runs to 14 residues. This chain's CDR3 is CASSQRGGAETQYF. Here the CDR3 DNA reads TGCGCCAGCAGCCAAAGGGGGGGGGCGGAGACCCAGTACTTC.

The chain combines TRBV5-1 with TRBJ2-7, with D possibly called TRBD1 or TRBD2 (5 bases each). The length of the CDR3 is 14 residues. CDR1 is SGHRS, CDR2 YFSETQ, per germline. The V and J ends lost 4 bases and 2 bases respectively, with 13 bases between them. CDR3 in amino acids: CASSPQGPPYEQYF. CDR3 nucleotide sequence: TGCGCCAGCAGCCCCCAGGGACCCCCCTACGAGCAGTACTTC. The variable domain in full, completed from reference TRBV5-1 and TRBJ2-7, reads KAGVTQTPRYLIKTRGQQVTLSCSPISGHRSVSWYQQTPGQGLQFLFEYFSETQRNKGNFPGRFSGRQFSNSRSEMNVSTLELGDSALYLCASSPQGPPYEQYFGPGTRLTVT.

This clonotype was observed at least ten times. V usage is TRBV7-9 and J usage is TRBJ1-5; 7 bases are a match to TRBD1. The V gene's germline CDR1 is SEHNR and CDR2 FQNEAQ (reference sequence). J was trimmed by 5 bases and V by 1 base; bases with no gene match: 5. CDR3 length: 15 amino acids. The DNA of the CDR3 is TGTGCCAGCAGCTTAGGCGACAGGGCGTATCAGCCCCAGCATTTT. It translates to CASSLGDRAYQPQHF.

This clonotype has a count of ten or more. This rearrangement joins TRBV20-1 to TRBJ2-3, with 10 bases lining up with TRBD2. The CDR3 has 16 amino acids. J lost 3 bases, V lost 1 base, and 7 bases had no gene match. Germline-derived CDR1 and CDR2 are DFQATT and SNEGSKA (reference sequence). CDR3 DNA sequence: TGCAGTGCTAGAGGAAGGAGCGGGGGGGCGACAGATACGCAGTATTTT. It codes for CSARGRSGGATDTQYF.

This chain joins TRBV20-1 and TRBJ1-6, with D perhaps matching TRBD1 (5 bases). The CDR3 covers 13 residues. V was cut by 5 bases and J by 6 bases, with 11 bases left in between. From germline, CDR1 is DFQATT and CDR2 SNEGSKA (reference sequence). CDR3 amino acids: CSAGGLANSPLHF. CDR3 DNA: TGCAGTGCTGGGGGACTGGCTAATTCACCCCTCCACTTT.

This clonotype was counted many times. The rearrangement joins TRBV10-3 to TRBJ1-1, with 9 bases aligning to TRBD1. Germline lookup yields CDR1 ENHRY and CDR2 SYGVKD. J lost 3 bases, V lost 8 bases, and 7 bases had no gene match. This CDR3 is 14 amino acids long. The chain's CDR3 is CAIVGQGPYTEAFF. CDR3 nucleotide sequence: TGTGCCATCGTTGGACAGGGGCCATACACTGAAGCTTTCTTT.

This clonotype appeared a few times. Compared with germline, one end of the junction differs, possibly owing to a read error. The chain joins TRBV20-1 to TRBJ1-6; TRBD1 is a possible D gene (6 bases). There are 13 residues in the CDR3. Germline V gives CDR1 DFQATT, CDR2 SNEGSKA (reference sequence). Written as DNA, the CDR3 is TGCAGTGCTAGCAGGACAGTTAATTCACCCCTCAACTTT. Encoded protein: CSASRTVNSPLNF.